This T cell receptor beta chain appears in the sequencing data of a study of T cell changes during pregnancy in multiple sclerosis. The data were produced by immunoSEQ multiplex PCR, yet TCRdb's version contains in-frame clones alone and is incomplete. The data show approximately 50,000 clones, over 90% seen once. Trimming took off 7 bases at V and 4 bases at J, with 9 bases between the two ends. Germline assignment: CDR1 MNHEY and CDR2 SVGAGI. The CDR3 is 12 amino acids. Source: CD4+ T cells from peripheral blood mononuclear cells, taken after pregnancy. The rearrangement uses TRBV6-5 and TRBJ2-3, with unresolved D. This receptor was identified in a female donor in good health, enrolled as a control in a pregnancy study. CDR3 sequence (DNA): TGTGCCAGCACCGAACTGCCAGATACGCAGTATTTT. It is translated as CASTELPDTQYF.